This T cell receptor beta chain was identified in a study of read filtering for tumor transcriptome and immune sequencing. At the level of the study: Among patients, under 20 were male and about 15 female, aged roughly 45 to 80 (mean approximately 71). RNA-seq yielded only about 75 to 1,400 TCR reads, IR-seq about 4 to 10.27 million. DNase treatment preceded whole-transcriptome library preparation.

This CDR3 comprises 13 residues. V was clipped by 6 bases and J by 6 bases, with 15 bases between them. The V gene's germline CDR1 is SGHAT and CDR2 FQNNGV. A word on this clonotype: One base away lies a much larger clone, so this may be a sequencing read error.

From around 0.4 ug of RNA, a library with molecular barcoded alpha/delta and beta/gamma adaptors was made. Each CDR3 protein is one row after TCRdb ran MiXCR on the reads. The sample has 57,000 or so distinct CDR3 sequences; roughly 19% are singletons. The sequenced sample was a population of CD138-negative cells sorted from bone marrow. This chain uses TRBV11-2 with TRBJ2-7; possible D gene TRBD1, 5 bases. The source of this sequence is a donor at least 40 years old with multiple myeloma. CDR3 in amino acids: CASRTEKLGEQYF. CDR3 bases: TGTGCCAGCAGGACAGAGAAGTTGGGCGAGCAGTACTTC.